This TCR beta chain was obtained from a study of T-cell memory formation after mild COVID-19. This clonotype was seen only a few times. J lost 6 bases, V lost 3 bases, and 7 bases had no gene match. Germline loops: CDR1 LNHDA, CDR2 SQIVND (reference sequence). The CDR3 extends over 15 amino acids. 5'RACE with constant-segment primers yielded barcoded, UMI-tagged TCR alpha and TCR beta cDNA libraries. MiXCR, run by TCRdb on the 5' RACE reads, gives a single entry per CDR3 protein. The data contain around 300,000 distinct CDR3 sequences, roughly 13% of them singletons. Sequencing used PBMCs or a T cell subset sorted from them (not recorded which). The chain has TRBV19 and TRBJ2-3; 9 nucleotides align to TRBD2. The TCR sequence derives from a man aged 18 to 30 who had mild COVID-19 (a few samples of this study predate the infection). Cell type and time point are not known. The CDR3 DNA is TGTGCCAGTAGTATGAGCGGGGGGCCAAGCGATACGCAGTATTTT. Amino acids: CASSMSGGPSDTQYF.